What follows are 13 T cell receptor beta chains derived from one specimen sequenced in a study of response to subunit inactivated influenza vaccine. MiXCR, run by TCRdb on the RT-PCR reads, gives a single entry per CDR3 protein. The sample has 500,000 to 600,000 distinct CDR3 sequences, 6% to 9% seen once. Sequenced material: PBMCs from blood, taken roughly 24 months after vaccination. All receptors come from a man aged 50 to 69 who received an inactivated influenza vaccine.

There are many counts of this clonotype. This chain links TRBV10-3 with TRBJ2-5, with 9 bases that match TRBD1. The V gene's germline CDR1 is ENHRY and CDR2 SYGVKD. The CDR3 covers 14 residues. The J segment lost 1 base and the V segment lost 4 bases, leaving 1 base of the junction unmatched. The CDR3 sequence: CAISVTGGQETQYF. The CDR3 DNA follows: TGTGCCATCAGTGTGACAGGGGGCCAAGAGACCCAGTACTTC.

The chain has TRBV20-1 and TRBJ2-5, with D perhaps matching TRBD2 (6 bases). CDR3 size: 13 residues. The V end lost 5 bases, the J end lost 2 bases, and 12 bases lay between the germline ends. Germline CDR1 DFQATT, CDR2 SNEGSKA (reference sequence). CDR3 region: CSAGGDVQETQYF. The CDR3 DNA reads TGCAGTGCTGGAGGGGATGTACAAGAGACCCAGTACTTC.

V usage is TRBV20-1 and J usage is TRBJ1-1; D is unclear. CDR3 length: 13 residues. V was pared by 3 bases and J by 1 base, with 9 bases between. The V gene's germline CDR1 is DFQATT and CDR2 SNEGSKA (reference sequence). The CDR3: CSARGFPNTEAFF. The CDR3 DNA is TGCAGTGCTAGGGGTTTTCCGAACACTGAAGCTTTCTTT.

Of note for this clonotype: A much larger clone differs from this one at a single base, so this may be a read error. The chain links TRBV10-3 to TRBJ2-3, with TRBD1 matching 7 bases. Germline CDR1 is ENHRY and CDR2 is SYGVKD. CDR3 length: 17 residues. The CDR3 loop reads CSISTTLTGIGTDTQYF. CDR3 DNA sequence: TGTTCCATCAGTACCACCCTGACAGGGATTGGTACAGATACGCAGTATTTT.

Comment on this clonotype: This CDR3 fails to terminate in the conserved phenylalanine or tryptophan, so it likely reflects a read error. The chain couples TRBV6-2 or TRBV6-3 to TRBJ2-5; possible D gene TRBD1, 6 bases. CDR1 is MNHEY, CDR2 SVGEGT, per germline. The length of the CDR3 is 15 residues. Trimming pared 0 bases from V and 7 bases from J, leaving 15 bases between. CDR3 sequence: CASSYSSKGDGTQYS. The CDR3 DNA sequence: TGTGCCAGCAGTTACTCCTCCAAGGGGGATGGGACCCAGTACTCC.

This clonotype was counted a few times. The chain links TRBV27 to TRBJ2-7; no firm D call. V lost 8 bases, J lost 3 bases, and 8 bases lay in between. CDR1 is MNHEY and CDR2 is SMNVEV in the germline V gene (reference sequence). The CDR3 spans 11 residues. The chain's CDR3 is CASGWGYEQYF. CDR3 sequence (DNA): TGTGCCAGCGGATGGGGCTACGAGCAGTACTTC.

The rearrangement links TRBV4-2 to TRBJ2-1; possible D gene TRBD2, 5 bases. The germline V gene encodes CDR1 LGHNA and CDR2 YNFKEQ. The CDR3 has 14 residues. The V gene lost 4 bases and the J gene lost 2 bases, with 9 bases spanning the gap. DNA for the CDR3: TGTGCCAGCAGCCTACGGGAAACCTACAATGAGCAGTTCTTC. Translation gives CASSLRETYNEQFF.

This clonotype was recorded many times. This chain links TRBV29-1 with TRBJ2-7; 12 nucleotides line up with TRBD2. Trimming took 0 bases from V and 6 from J; bases not matched to a gene: 3. The CDR3 has 14 residues. Germline V CDR1 and CDR2: SQVTM, ANQGSEA. The CDR3 bases are TGCAGCGTTGAAGAAGGACTAGCGGGATCCGAGCAGTACTTC. It translates to CSVEEGLAGSEQYF.

The rearrangement uses TRBV20-1 and TRBJ2-2; 12 nucleotides match TRBD1. Germline loops: CDR1 DFQATT, CDR2 SNEGSKA (reference sequence). The CDR3 consists of 16 residues. V lost 1 base and J lost 6; bases outside the gene matches: 6. As DNA, the CDR3 is TGCAGTGCTAGAGGAGGGACAGGGGGCTTCGCCGGGGAGCTGTTTTTT. It encodes CSARGGTGGFAGELFF.

CDR3 amino acids: CASSQEIQVYEQYF. In DNA form, the CDR3 reads TGTGCCAGCAGCCAGGAGATCCAGGTCTACGAGCAGTACTTC. The rearrangement links TRBV3-1 to TRBJ2-7; D is ambiguous. CDR1 and CDR2 (germline): LGHDT, YNNKEL (reference sequence). CDR3 length equals 14 residues. With 3 bases removed from V and 3 bases from J, the gap between germline ends came to 12 bases.

Only a few counts were recorded for this clonotype. The CDR3 region has the DNA TGTGCCAGCAGTGGAGCTAGCGGGGGGCTACAAGAGACCCAGTACTTC. Translation: CASSGASGGLQETQYF. V is TRBV2 and J is TRBJ2-5; 11 nucleotides agree with TRBD2. The CDR3 is 16 residues long. After removal of 4 bases from V and 2 bases from J, the junction contained 6 bases not matched to a gene. Per germline, CDR1 SNHLY and CDR2 FYNNEI.

This clonotype showed up just a few times. The genes are TRBV5-1 and TRBJ2-5; a weak D match, TRBD2 (5 bases). Germline CDR1 SGHRS, CDR2 YFSETQ. The CDR3 sequence is 14 residues long. Trimming cost V 4 bases and J 2 bases, with 12 bases left between them. CDR3 sequence: CASSLSSGQETQYF. The CDR3, as DNA: TGCGCCAGCAGCCTTTCCTCGGGGCAAGAGACCCAGTACTTC.

This clonotype was counted only a few times. The chain is built from TRBV7-2 and TRBJ2-5, with TRBD1 as a possible D gene (6 bases). The CDR3 runs 15 residues. V was trimmed by 1 base and J by 4 bases, leaving 13 bases between them. Germline-derived CDR1 and CDR2 are SGHTA and FQGNSA. The CDR3: CASSLVAGAAETQYF. CDR3 sequence (DNA): TGTGCCAGCAGCTTAGTGGCAGGGGCCGCAGAGACCCAGTACTTC.